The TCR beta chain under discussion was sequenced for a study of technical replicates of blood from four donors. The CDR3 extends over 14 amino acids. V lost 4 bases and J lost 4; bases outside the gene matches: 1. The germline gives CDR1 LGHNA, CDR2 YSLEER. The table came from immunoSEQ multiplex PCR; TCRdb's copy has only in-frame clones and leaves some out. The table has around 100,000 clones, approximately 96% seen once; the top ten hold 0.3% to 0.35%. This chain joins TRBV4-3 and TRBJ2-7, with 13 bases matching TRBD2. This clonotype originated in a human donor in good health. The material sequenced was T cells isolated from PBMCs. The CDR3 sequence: CASSPGLAGYEQYF. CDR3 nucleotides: TGCGCCAGCAGCCCGGGACTAGCGGGATACGAGCAGTACTTC.